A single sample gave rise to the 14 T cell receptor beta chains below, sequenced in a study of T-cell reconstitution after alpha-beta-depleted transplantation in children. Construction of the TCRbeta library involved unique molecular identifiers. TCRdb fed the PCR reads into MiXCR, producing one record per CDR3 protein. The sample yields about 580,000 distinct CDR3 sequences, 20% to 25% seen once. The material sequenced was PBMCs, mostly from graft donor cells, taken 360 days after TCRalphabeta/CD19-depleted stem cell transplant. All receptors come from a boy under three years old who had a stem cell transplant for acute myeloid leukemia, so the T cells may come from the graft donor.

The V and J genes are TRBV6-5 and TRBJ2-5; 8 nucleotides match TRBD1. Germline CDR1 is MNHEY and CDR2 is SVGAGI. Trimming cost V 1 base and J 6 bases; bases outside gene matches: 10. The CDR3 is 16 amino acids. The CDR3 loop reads CASSYWRDGTGQTQYF. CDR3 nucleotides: TGTGCCAGCAGTTACTGGAGAGACGGGACAGGACAGACCCAGTACTTC.

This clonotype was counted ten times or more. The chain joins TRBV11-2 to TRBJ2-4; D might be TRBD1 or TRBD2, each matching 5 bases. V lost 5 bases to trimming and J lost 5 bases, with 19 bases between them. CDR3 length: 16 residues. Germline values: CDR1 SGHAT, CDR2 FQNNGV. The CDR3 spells CASSTRGAMPENIQYF. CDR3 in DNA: TGTGCCAGCAGCACACGAGGGGCTATGCCCGAAAACATTCAGTACTTC.

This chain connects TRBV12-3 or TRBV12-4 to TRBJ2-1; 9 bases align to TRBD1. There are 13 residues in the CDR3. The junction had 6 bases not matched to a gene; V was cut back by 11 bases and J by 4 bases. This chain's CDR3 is CACRDRVYNEQFF. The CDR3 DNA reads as TGTGCCTGCCGGGACAGGGTGTACAATGAGCAGTTCTTC.

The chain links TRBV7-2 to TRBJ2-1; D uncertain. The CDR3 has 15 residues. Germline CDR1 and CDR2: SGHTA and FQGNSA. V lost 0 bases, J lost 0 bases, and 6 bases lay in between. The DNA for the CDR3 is TGTGCCAGCAGCTTAGCCTCCCGCTCCTACAATGAGCAGTTCTTC. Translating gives CASSLASRSYNEQFF.

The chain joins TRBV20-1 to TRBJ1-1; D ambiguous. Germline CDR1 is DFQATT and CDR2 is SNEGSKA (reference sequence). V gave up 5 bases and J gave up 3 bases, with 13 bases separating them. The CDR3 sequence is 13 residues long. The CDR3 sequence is CSADFPGDTEAFF. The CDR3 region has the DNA TGCAGTGCTGACTTCCCCGGCGACACTGAAGCTTTCTTT.

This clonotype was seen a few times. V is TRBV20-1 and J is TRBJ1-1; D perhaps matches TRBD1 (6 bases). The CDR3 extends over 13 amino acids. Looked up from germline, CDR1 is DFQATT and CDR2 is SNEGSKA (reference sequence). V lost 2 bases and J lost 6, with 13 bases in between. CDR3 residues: CSARRGGEAEAFF. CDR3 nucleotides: TGCAGTGCTAGAAGGGGGGGGGAGGCTGAAGCTTTCTTT.

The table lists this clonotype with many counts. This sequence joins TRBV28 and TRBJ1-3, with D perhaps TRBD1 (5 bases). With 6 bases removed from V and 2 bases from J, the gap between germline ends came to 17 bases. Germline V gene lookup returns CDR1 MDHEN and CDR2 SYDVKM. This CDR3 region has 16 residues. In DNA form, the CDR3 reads TGTGCCAGCAGCCCTGGGGGTACCCTCCCTGGAAACACCATATATTTT. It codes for CASSPGGTLPGNTIYF.

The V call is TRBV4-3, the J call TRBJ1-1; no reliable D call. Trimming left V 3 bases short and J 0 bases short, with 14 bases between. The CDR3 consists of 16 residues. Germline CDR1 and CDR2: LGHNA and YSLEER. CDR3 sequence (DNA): TGCGCCAGCAGCCACTGGCCGGAGGACCTGAACACTGAAGCTTTCTTT. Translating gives CASSHWPEDLNTEAFF.

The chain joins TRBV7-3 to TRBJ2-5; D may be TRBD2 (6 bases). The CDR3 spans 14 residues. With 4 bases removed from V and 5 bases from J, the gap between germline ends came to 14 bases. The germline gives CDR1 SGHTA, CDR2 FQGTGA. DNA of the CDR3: TGTGCCAGCAGCTCATCCCCGGGGGATGAGACCCAGTACTTC. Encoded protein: CASSSSPGDETQYF.

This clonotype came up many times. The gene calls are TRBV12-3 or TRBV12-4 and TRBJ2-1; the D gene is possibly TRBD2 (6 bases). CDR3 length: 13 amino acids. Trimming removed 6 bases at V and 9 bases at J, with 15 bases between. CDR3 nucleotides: TGTGCCAGCAGCATACTAGCCTGGGGTGAGCAGTTCTTC. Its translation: CASSILAWGEQFF.

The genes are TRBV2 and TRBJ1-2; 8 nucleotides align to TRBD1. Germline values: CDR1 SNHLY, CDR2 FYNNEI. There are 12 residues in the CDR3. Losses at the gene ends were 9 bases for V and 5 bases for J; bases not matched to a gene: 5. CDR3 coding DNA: TGTGCCAGGGGACAGGAGACTTATGGCTACACCTTC. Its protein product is CARGQETYGYTF.

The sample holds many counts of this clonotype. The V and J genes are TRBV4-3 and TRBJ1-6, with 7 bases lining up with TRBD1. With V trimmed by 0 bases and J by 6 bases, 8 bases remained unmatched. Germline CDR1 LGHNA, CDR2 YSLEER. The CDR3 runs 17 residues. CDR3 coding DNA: TGCGCCAGCAGCCAAGATCACCCAGGGGGAGGTAATTCACCCCTCCACTTT. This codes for CASSQDHPGGGNSPLHF.

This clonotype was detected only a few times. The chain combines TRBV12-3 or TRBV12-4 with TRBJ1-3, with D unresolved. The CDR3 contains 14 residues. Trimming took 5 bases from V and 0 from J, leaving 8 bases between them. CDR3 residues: CASSQRSSGNTIYF. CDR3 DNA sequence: TGTGCCAGCAGTCAACGAAGCTCTGGAAACACCATATATTTT.

The CDR3 loop reads CSVVSQDPNYGYTF. DNA for the CDR3: TGCAGCGTTGTCTCACAGGATCCTAACTATGGCTACACCTTC. This sequence joins TRBV29-1 and TRBJ1-2, with a weak D call TRBD1 (5 bases). This CDR3 contains 14 residues. Trimming took 4 bases from V and 0 from J, leaving 12 bases between them. Germline assignment: CDR1 SQVTM and CDR2 ANQGSEA.